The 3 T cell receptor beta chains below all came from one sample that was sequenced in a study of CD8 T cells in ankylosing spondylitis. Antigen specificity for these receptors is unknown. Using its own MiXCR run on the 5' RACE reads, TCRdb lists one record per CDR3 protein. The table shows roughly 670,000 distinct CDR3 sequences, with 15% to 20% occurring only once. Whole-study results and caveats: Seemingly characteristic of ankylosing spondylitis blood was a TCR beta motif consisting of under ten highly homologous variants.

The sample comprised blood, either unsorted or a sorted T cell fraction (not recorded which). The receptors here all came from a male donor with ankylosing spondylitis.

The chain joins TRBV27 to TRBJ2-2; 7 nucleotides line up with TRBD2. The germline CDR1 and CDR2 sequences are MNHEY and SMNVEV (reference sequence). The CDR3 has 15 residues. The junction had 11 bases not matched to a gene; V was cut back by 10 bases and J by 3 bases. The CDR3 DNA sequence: TGTGCCACCTCGTCGCGGGGAGGGGACACCGGGGAGCTGTTTTTT. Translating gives CATSSRGGDTGELFF.

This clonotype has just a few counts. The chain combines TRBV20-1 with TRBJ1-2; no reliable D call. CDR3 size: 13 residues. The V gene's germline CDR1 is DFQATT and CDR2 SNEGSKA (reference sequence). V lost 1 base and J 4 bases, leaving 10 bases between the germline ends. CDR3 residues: CSARVGTSYGYTF. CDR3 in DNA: TGCAGTGCTAGAGTGGGCACCAGCTATGGCTACACCTTC.

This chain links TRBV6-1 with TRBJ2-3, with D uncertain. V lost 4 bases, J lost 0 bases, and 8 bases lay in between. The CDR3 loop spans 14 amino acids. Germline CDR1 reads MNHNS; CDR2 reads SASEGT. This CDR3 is CASSAAYSTDTQYF. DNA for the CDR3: TGTGCCAGCAGTGCGGCCTATAGCACAGATACGCAGTATTTT.